Following are 13 T cell receptor beta chains from one sample sequenced in a study of cytomegalovirus exposure and HLA in healthy donors. PCR used 60 Vbeta primers and 13 Jbeta primers. The repertoire was sequenced with immunoSEQ multiplex PCR; TCRdb's copy has only in-frame clones and lacks some. Counted here are some 200,000 clones, approximately 85% occurring once; the ten biggest clones make up 1.5% to 1.7%. The sequenced sample was PBMCs. These receptors all come from a girl between 10 and 17 years old in good health and CMV-seropositive.

This clone was detected only a few times. The chain combines TRBV27 with TRBJ2-6; 7 nucleotides align to TRBD1. Germline lookup yields CDR1 MNHEY and CDR2 SMNVEV (reference sequence). This CDR3 is built from 16 residues. The junction had 5 bases not matched to a gene; V was cut back by 5 bases and J by 1 base. The CDR3 loop is CASSLTGFSGANVLTF. CDR3 sequence (DNA): TGTGCCAGCAGTCTGACAGGGTTTTCTGGGGCCAACGTCCTGACTTTC.

The V call is TRBV5-1, the J call TRBJ1-1; D is perhaps TRBD1 (5 bases). V was clipped by 0 bases and J by 1 base, with 19 bases between them. This CDR3 comprises 18 residues. Germline CDR1 SGHRS, CDR2 YFSETQ. The CDR3 DNA sequence: TGCGCCAGCAGCTTGGGGGGGGGAAGTAGCCGGGAGAACACTGAAGCTTTCTTT. This sequence encodes CASSLGGGSSRENTEAFF.

The chain couples TRBV30 to TRBJ1-2, with D tentatively TRBD1 (5 bases). Between the trimmed V and J ends, which lost 2 bases and 8 bases, there was a span of 21 bases. Per the germline V gene, CDR1 is GTSNPN and CDR2 is SVGIG (reference sequence). The CDR3 loop spans 15 amino acids. This CDR3 is CAWSPGRRGFGGYTF. CDR3 sequence (DNA): TGTGCCTGGAGTCCTGGCCGGAGGGGATTTGGGGGCTACACCTTC.

This clone was detected a few times. The chain recombines TRBV27 with TRBJ1-2, with 10 bases fitting TRBD1. This CDR3 comprises 16 residues. Germline CDR1 MNHEY, CDR2 SMNVEV (reference sequence). The junction had 8 bases not matched to a gene; V was cut back by 5 bases and J by 2 bases. The chain's CDR3 is CASSPKGTGVNYGYTF. In DNA, the CDR3 is TGTGCCAGCAGTCCGAAGGGGACAGGGGTGAACTATGGCTACACCTTC.

CDR3 residues: CASSFGAGGLYNEQFF. The CDR3 DNA reads as TGTGCCAGCAGCTTCGGAGCGGGGGGCCTTTACAATGAGCAGTTCTTC. The chain recombines TRBV11-2 with TRBJ2-1, with 9 bases that match TRBD2. CDR1 and CDR2 (germline): SGHAT, FQNNGV. The junction had 7 bases not matched to a gene; V was cut back by 3 bases and J by 4 bases. This CDR3 region has 16 residues.

The chain joins TRBV27 to TRBJ2-1; 7 nucleotides align to TRBD1. Germline CDR1 reads MNHEY; CDR2 reads SMNVEV (reference sequence). This CDR3 has 14 residues. With V trimmed by 4 bases and J by 6 bases, 6 bases remained unmatched. CDR3: CASSSPGQSNEQFF. CDR3 in DNA: TGTGCCAGCAGTTCCCCGGGACAGAGCAATGAGCAGTTCTTC.

The chain has TRBV9 and TRBJ2-1; D gene uncertain. Trimming left V 0 bases short and J 5 bases short, with 9 bases between. Germline CDR1 SGDLS, CDR2 YYNGEE. The CDR3 consists of 14 residues. The CDR3: CASSVATENNEQFF. The CDR3 DNA reads TGTGCCAGCAGCGTAGCGACTGAGAACAATGAGCAGTTCTTC.

This chain links TRBV6-1 with TRBJ1-2, with unresolved D. V was trimmed by 4 bases and J by 0 bases, leaving 12 bases between them. The CDR3 is made up of 15 amino acids. Germline CDR1 reads MNHNS; CDR2 reads SASEGT. CDR3 protein: CASSVAGGPNYGYTF. The CDR3 bases are TGTGCCAGCAGTGTGGCGGGCGGCCCTAACTATGGCTACACCTTC.

The chain carries TRBV10-3 and TRBJ2-6; 9 bases line up with TRBD1. Germline trimming cut 5 bases from V and 3 bases from J; bases unmatched to any gene: 14. Germline assignment: CDR1 ENHRY and CDR2 SYGVKD. The CDR3 sequence is 19 residues long. CDR3 region: CAISKTPGQGRGGANVLTF. The CDR3 region has the DNA TGTGCCATCAGTAAGACACCGGGACAGGGAAGAGGTGGGGCCAACGTCCTGACTTTC.

This sequence joins TRBV29-1 and TRBJ2-5, with TRBD1 matching 9 bases. The V gene end was trimmed by 5 bases and the J gene end by 6 bases; junction bases not matched to a gene: 4. The germline CDR1 and CDR2 sequences are SQVTM and ANQGSEA. There are 12 residues in the CDR3. This chain's CDR3 is CSVRTGEKTQYF. In DNA form, the CDR3 reads TGCAGCGTTCGGACAGGGGAAAAGACCCAGTACTTC.

The chain carries TRBV6-5 and TRBJ1-5; tentative D call: TRBD1 (5 bases). This CDR3 region has 13 residues. V lost 4 bases and J lost 6, with 10 bases in between. Germline V gene lookup returns CDR1 MNHEY and CDR2 SVGAGI. CDR3 in DNA: TGTGCCAGCAGTTTTCAGGGTGGTCAGCCCCAGCATTTT. Its translation is CASSFQGGQPQHF.

In regard to this clone: Other DNA sequences in the same sample also yield this CDR3. The V and J genes are TRBV4-3 and TRBJ2-1; D is unclear. Looked up from germline, CDR1 is LGHNA and CDR2 is YSLEER. The CDR3 consists of 13 residues. Trimming left V 3 bases short and J 4 bases short, with 7 bases between. Here the CDR3 reads CASSQELYNEQFF. The CDR3, as DNA: TGCGCCAGCAGCCAGGAGCTATACAATGAGCAGTTCTTC.

The chain joins TRBV30 to TRBJ1-2, with no clear D. From germline, CDR1 is GTSNPN and CDR2 SVGIG (reference sequence). CDR3 length: 15 amino acids. Trimming removed 0 bases from V and 3 bases from J, with 14 bases in between. The CDR3 loop reads CAWSVLFGDDYGYTF. The CDR3 region has the DNA TGTGCCTGGAGTGTACTTTTCGGGGATGACTATGGCTACACCTTC.